These T cell receptor beta chains were read from a single sample in a study of CD8+CD57+ T cells in acquired aplastic anemia. TCRdb re-derived calls from the reads in MiXCR, one entry per CDR3 protein. The sample has approximately 190,000 distinct CDR3 sequences; nearly 50% are singletons. The sequenced sample consisted of sorted CD4+, CD8+, or CD8+CD57+ T cells (not recorded which) from PBMCs. All receptors derive from a human donor with aplastic anemia. CDR3s include the opening cysteine and the closing phenylalanine or tryptophan. A D gene is named only where the DNA matches it firmly. Clone size is given for some rows only: seen once, a few or many times, or a class if the clone is expanded.

abundance	v_gene	j_gene	d_gene	CDR3nt	CDR3aa
many	TRBV11-2	TRBJ1-4	NA	TGTGCCAGCAGCTTTCGCCGGGTAGGAGAAAAACTGTTTTTT	CASSFRRVGEKLFF
NA	TRBV11-1	TRBJ1-2	TRBD1	TGTGCCAGCAGCTTAGCGGGGACAGAGGATAACTATGGCTACACCTTC	CASSLAGTEDNYGYTF
NA	TRBV9	TRBJ1-1	NA	TGTGCCAGCAGCGTGGGGCCCATAGATACTGAAGCTTTCTTT	CASSVGPIDTEAFF
NA	TRBV4-2	TRBJ2-2	TRBD2	TGTGCCAGCAGCCAAGATCGGGCGGGAGAATCCGGGGATCTGTTTTTT	CASSQDRAGESGDLFF
many	TRBV9	TRBJ1-4	TRBD1	TGTGCCAGCAGCCGAGGGGCAGGGGGCTCGGCTAATGAAAAACTGTTTTTT	CASSRGAGGSANEKLFF
NA	TRBV19	TRBJ2-1	NA	TGTGCCAGTAACAGGAGCTCCTACAATGAGCAGTTCTTC	CASNRSSYNEQFF
few	TRBV2	TRBJ1-1	NA	TGTGCCAGCAAGTTCCGGGGTAACACTGAAGCTTTCTTT	CASKFRGNTEAFF
NA	TRBV7-9	TRBJ2-5	NA	TGTGCCAGCAGCTTAGCCGCTGAGACCCAGTACTTC	CASSLAAETQYF
NA	TRBV9	TRBJ2-2	TRBD2	TGTGCCAGCAGCGTATCCGGACTAGTTTTAACCGGGGAGCTGTTTTTT	CASSVSGLVLTGELFF
many	TRBV7-2	TRBJ2-7	TRBD2	TGTGCCAGCAGCTTAGACGGGAGGGACGTCGAGCAGTACTTC	CASSLDGRDVEQYF
many	TRBV6-1	TRBJ2-7	NA	TGTGCCAGCAGTCGGGACCGACTCTACGAGCAGTACTTC	CASSRDRLYEQYF
few	TRBV10-3	TRBJ1-1	TRBD1	TGTGCCATCAGTGAGTCAACAGGGGGCGGGACTGAAGCTTTCTTT	CAISESTGGGTEAFF
few	TRBV24-1	TRBJ2-2	NA	TGTGCCACCAGTGTGATTTTAGGGAACACCGGGGAGCTGTTTTTT	CATSVILGNTGELFF
NA	TRBV9	TRBJ2-1	TRBD2	TGTGCCAGCAGCGTAGGGACTAGCGGGCCTTACAATGAGCAGTTCTTC	CASSVGTSGPYNEQFF
NA	TRBV10-2	TRBJ2-5	TRBD2	TGCGCCAGCAGTGAGAGGACTAGTGGAGAGACCCAGTACTTC	CASSERTSGETQYF
many	TRBV19	TRBJ1-6	NA	TGTGCCAGTAGCCCACCGGTCAATTCACCCCTCCACTTT	CASSPPVNSPLHF
NA	TRBV10-1	TRBJ2-2	TRBD1	TGCGCCAGCAGTGAGTCGAGACAGGGAGTAGGGGAGCTGTTTTTT	CASSESRQGVGELFF
many	TRBV7-9	TRBJ1-2	TRBD1	TGTGCCAGCAGCGTGACAGGGGGCGGCTATGGCTACACCTTC	CASSVTGGGYGYTF
NA	TRBV5-5	TRBJ2-7	NA	TGTGCCAGCAGCCTCATTTGGGGCGAGCAGTACTTC	CASSLIWGEQYF
NA	TRBV4-3	TRBJ2-2	NA	TGCGCCAGCAGCCAAGATAGGTGGCTAGTCGATAGCACCGGGGAGCTGTTTTTT	CASSQDRWLVDSTGELFF
NA	TRBV7-3	TRBJ2-1	NA	TGTGCCAGCAGCCTCCAGCTAGGGGGAGGATTAAGGGAGCAGTTCTTC	CASSLQLGGGLREQFF
many	TRBV6-5	TRBJ2-7	NA	TGTGCCAGCAGTTACTCGGGCAGAACCTCGTCCTACGAGCAGTACTTC	CASSYSGRTSSYEQYF
many	TRBV20-1	TRBJ2-5	NA	TGCAGTGCTAGCGGGCCCCAAGAGACCCAGTACTTC	CSASGPQETQYF
NA	TRBV2	TRBJ2-2	NA	TGTGCCAGCAGTAATGATGGGACCGGGGAGCTGTTTTTT	CASSNDGTGELFF
many	TRBV24-1	TRBJ2-3	TRBD2	TGTGCCACCAGTGATGTCGGACTAGCGCTGACAGATACGCAGTATTTT	CATSDVGLALTDTQYF
NA	TRBV7-9	TRBJ2-5	TRBD2	TGTGCCAGCAGCCAAACCGGGGGGAATCAAGAGACCCAGTACTTC	CASSQTGGNQETQYF
NA	TRBV7-3	TRBJ2-5	NA	TGTGCCAGCAGCACCAGACAGCAAGAGACCCAGTACTTC	CASSTRQQETQYF
NA	TRBV15	TRBJ2-7	TRBD1	TGTGCCACCAGCGGGGACAGCGAATCCTACGAGCAGTACTTC	CATSGDSESYEQYF